This entry is about one TCR beta chain. CDR3 length equals 14 residues. V lost 1 base to trimming and J lost 2 bases, with 8 bases between them. Per germline, CDR1 LNHNV and CDR2 YYDKDF (reference sequence). Vbeta (60) and Jbeta (13) primers were used in the PCR. Produced via immunoSEQ multiplex PCR; TCRdb's table is partial and in-frame only. The sample includes 95,000 to 110,000 clones, about 80% of them seen just once. This record belongs to a study of cytomegalovirus exposure and HLA in healthy donors. Study details: Unique TCRs from HLA-typed donors, around 93 million of them, were held in an early data release.

The clonotype originates from a man between 25 and 39 years old in good health and CMV-seropositive. Sequencing was done on a sample of PBMCs. The rearrangement links TRBV15 to TRBJ2-5; D uncertain. CDR3 residues: CATSRGRRQETQYF. The CDR3 coding sequence is TGTGCCACCAGCAGAGGCCGGAGACAAGAGACCCAGTACTTC.